This T cell receptor (beta chain) was recovered during a study of blood T cell repertoires in COVID-19. Turning to the study itself: Whether acute or convalescent, the COVID-19 samples came from the United States, Italy and Spain.

The method was immunoSEQ multiplex PCR; TCRdb's version includes in-frame clones alone and lacks a portion of them. The data hold tens of thousands of clones, with roughly 87% observed a single time. This CDR3 contains 11 residues. Trimming removed 8 bases from V and 7 bases from J; junction bases left unmatched: 5. Germline V gene sequence: CDR1 GTSNPN, CDR2 SVGIG (reference sequence). The chain recombines TRBV30 with TRBJ1-2, with 9 nucleotides matching TRBD1. The TCR was taken from a woman in her forties or fifties with active COVID-19. The material sequenced was peripheral blood. CDR3 in DNA: TGTGCCCGCGGGACAGGGACTGGCTACACCTTC. As protein: CARGTGTGYTF.